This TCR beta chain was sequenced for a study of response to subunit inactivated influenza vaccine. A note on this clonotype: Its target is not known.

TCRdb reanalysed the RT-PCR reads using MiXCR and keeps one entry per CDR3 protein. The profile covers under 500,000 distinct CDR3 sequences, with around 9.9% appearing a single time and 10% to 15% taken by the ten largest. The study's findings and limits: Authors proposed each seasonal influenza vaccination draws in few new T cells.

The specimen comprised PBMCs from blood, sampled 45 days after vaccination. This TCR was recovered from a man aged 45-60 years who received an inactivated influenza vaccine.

The CDR3 spells CSAREGRIQETQYF. The CDR3 region has the DNA TGCAGTGCTAGAGAGGGTAGGATCCAAGAGACCCAGTACTTC. The chain links TRBV20-1 to TRBJ2-5; no clear D. Germline V CDR1 and CDR2: DFQATT, SNEGSKA (reference sequence). There are 14 residues in the CDR3. The V end lost 0 bases, the J end lost 1 base, and 9 bases lay between the germline ends.